This TCR beta chain is from a study of CD4 T cells in relation to SARS-CoV-2 and coronaviruses. Study background: Crossreactive spike epitopes shared across donors were mapped to their HLA restriction.

Profiled with immunoSEQ multiplex PCR; TCRdb holds only in-frame clones, not every one. The table has roughly 12,000 clones, approximately 80% seen once; the top ten hold approximately 14%. Concerning this clone itself: Its antigen is currently unknown.

Per germline, CDR1 MNHEY and CDR2 SVGAGI. CDR3 length: 15 amino acids. The J segment lost 0 bases and the V segment lost 6 bases, leaving 2 bases of the junction unmatched. Unexposed donor CD4+ T cells date from 2011-2018, before the COVID-19 pandemic. CD4+ T cells were isolated from the cells after more than 8 days of culture. As cell numbers allowed, unexposed-donor CD4+ T cells faced SARS-CoV-2 S/N and four cold-coronavirus spikes. Cultures received half-medium IL-2 refreshes on days 3 and 7. The TCR originated in a human donor in good health. The chain links TRBV6-5 to TRBJ2-2, with TRBD2 matching over 9 bases. The sample taken for sequencing was CD4+ T cells from PBMCs, cultured in vitro. CDR3 bases: TGTGCCAGCAGGGTAGCGGGAGCGAACACCGGGGAGCTGTTTTTT. Translating gives CASRVAGANTGELFF.